This is a list of T cell receptor beta chains from one sample in a study of metastatic and nonmetastatic thyroid tumors. Using MiXCR, TCRdb re-called clones from the PCR reads. Of about 22,000 clones detected, around 20% appear once; the ten largest clones hold 10% to 15%. The sequenced sample consisted of blood. These receptors were obtained from a male donor with papillary thyroid cancer or a benign thyroid nodule (not recorded which). Some clones in this sample may be carry-over from other donors' samples. CDR3s include the opening cysteine and the closing phenylalanine or tryptophan.

TRBV18	TRBJ2-7	CASSPPSGSTYEQYF
TRBV30	TRBJ2-2	CAWSVAGGPNTGELFF
TRBV6-2/TRBV6-3	TRBJ2-7	CASSYLSTSGSYEQYF
TRBV12-3/TRBV12-4	TRBJ1-1	CASTRVELGEAFF
TRBV15	TRBJ1-1	CATSLQGNTEAFF
TRBV11-2	TRBJ2-1	CASVISARVEQFF
TRBV18	TRBJ1-3	CASSSYGDYGNTIYF
TRBV28	TRBJ2-7	CASSLSLTGGYEQYF
TRBV7-8	TRBJ2-1	CASSPPSTGKQFF
TRBV6-1	TRBJ2-1	CASSPTTSGRLDEQFF
TRBV4-2	TRBJ1-6	CASSQDHNSPLHF
TRBV7-2	TRBJ2-5	CASSLTQETQYF
TRBV11-2	TRBJ2-2	CASILGLAINTGELFF
TRBV5-1	TRBJ2-7	CASSLGYEQYF
TRBV20-1	TRBJ2-7	CSARSAPGGEQYF
TRBV2	TRBJ2-7	CASSGDTYYEQYF
TRBV30	TRBJ2-7	CAWSVGIGLAGGHNSYEQYF
TRBV7-2	TRBJ2-3	CASSEGGDTQYF
TRBV6-1	TRBJ2-7	CASSEAGSAAYEKYF
TRBV4-3	TRBJ2-3	CASSHSTSGGSTDTQYF
TRBV7-2	TRBJ2-3	CASSSGGPSTDTQYF
TRBV6-6	TRBJ1-5	CASSYSIQQPQHF
TRBV5-4	TRBJ1-2	CASSLADGYTF
TRBV13	TRBJ2-2	CASSLGGQGGTGELFF
TRBV28	TRBJ2-5	CASSGDSHQETQYF
TRBV25-1	TRBJ2-1	CAIIGKGRVYNEQFF
TRBV6-5	TRBJ2-7	CASSYPGLLLESSYEQYF